This T cell receptor (beta chain) was retrieved from a study of T cell repertoires in cytomegalovirus infection. The overall study: Recently described HLA-C-restricted plus well-studied HLA-B-restricted CMV epitopes were used. Shared public TCR beta signatures pointed to both CMV infection and a matching HLA type.

Concerning this clonotype itself: As yet, its antigen is unknown.

CDR1 is SNHLY, CDR2 FYNNEI, per germline. V lost 4 bases, J lost 2 bases, and 14 bases lay in between. CDR3 size: 15 residues. TCRdb reprocessed the reads with MiXCR, giving one entry per CDR3 protein. Of 70,000 to 95,000 distinct CDR3 sequences listed, around 32% are singletons. Sequencing was performed on CD8+ T cells from cultured PBMCs, taken from culture after CMV antigen stimulation. The rearrangement joins TRBV2 to TRBJ1-2; D is possibly TRBD1 (5 bases). The source of this sequence is a human donor in good health (CMV status not recorded). Some clones in this sample may be carry-over from other donors' samples. The CDR3 nucleotides are TGTGCCAGCAGTGTCTTTGGGGGAGTAAACTATGGCTACACCTTC. As protein: CASSVFGGVNYGYTF.